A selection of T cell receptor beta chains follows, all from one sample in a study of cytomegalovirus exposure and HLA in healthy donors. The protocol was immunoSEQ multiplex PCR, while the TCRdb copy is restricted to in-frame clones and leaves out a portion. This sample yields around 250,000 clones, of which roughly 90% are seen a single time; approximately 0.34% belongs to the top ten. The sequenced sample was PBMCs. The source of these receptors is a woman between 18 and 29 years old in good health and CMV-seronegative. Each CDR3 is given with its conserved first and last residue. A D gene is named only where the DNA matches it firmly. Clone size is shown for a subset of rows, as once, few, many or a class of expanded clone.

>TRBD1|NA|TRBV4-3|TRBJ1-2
TGCGCCAGCAGCCAAGCGCAGGGGGACTATGGCTACACCTTC
CASSQAQGDYGYTF
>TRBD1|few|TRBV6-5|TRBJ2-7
TGTGCCAGCAGTTACCGGGACAGGGGGCTCTACGAGCAGTACTTC
CASSYRDRGLYEQYF
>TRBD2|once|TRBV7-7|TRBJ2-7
TGTGCTAGCAGCTTATCCCTACTAGCGGGGGGTGAGCAGTACTTC
CASSLSLLAGGEQYF
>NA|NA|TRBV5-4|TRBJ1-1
TGTGCCAGCAGCTTGGTAGGGGCGAACACTGAAGCTTTCTTT
CASSLVGANTEAFF
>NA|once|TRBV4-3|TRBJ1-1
TGCGCCAGCAGCCAATGGACGGGGACTGAAGCTTTCTTT
CASSQWTGTEAFF
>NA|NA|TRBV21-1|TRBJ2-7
TGTGCCAGCAGAGCCGGGACAGATTTCTACGAGCAGTACTTC
CASRAGTDFYEQYF
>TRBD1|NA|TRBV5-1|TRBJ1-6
TGCGCCAGCAGCACGGGACAGGGTGTTAATTCACCCCTCCACTTT
CASSTGQGVNSPLHF
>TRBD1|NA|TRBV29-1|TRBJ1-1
TGCAGCGTGCTGGGACAGCTGAACACTGAAGCTTTCTTT
CSVLGQLNTEAFF
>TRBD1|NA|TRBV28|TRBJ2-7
TGTGCCAGCAGTCTCAGACAGGGGTACGAGCAGTACTTC
CASSLRQGYEQYF
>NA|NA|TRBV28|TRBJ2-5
TGTGCCAGCAGTCCAGGGGACCAAGAGACCCAGTACTTC
CASSPGDQETQYF
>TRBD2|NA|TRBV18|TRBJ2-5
TGTGCCAGCTCACCACCGCTTCTAGCGGGGGAAGAGACCCAGTACTTC
CASSPPLLAGEETQYF
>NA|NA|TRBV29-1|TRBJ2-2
TGCAGCGTTCCCCGACAGTCGAACACCGGGGAGCTGTTTTTT
CSVPRQSNTGELFF
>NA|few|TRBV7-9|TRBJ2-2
TGTGCCAGCAGCCTTAGAGCGGTGCCGCGCACCGGGGAGCTGTTTTTT
CASSLRAVPRTGELFF
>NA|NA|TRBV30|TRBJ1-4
TGTGCCTGGACCACCCAGGGGACTAATGAAAAACTGTTTTTT
CAWTTQGTNEKLFF
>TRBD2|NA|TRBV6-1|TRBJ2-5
TGTGCCAGCAGACTAGCGGGCCTATATGAGGCCCAGTACTTC
CASRLAGLYEAQYF
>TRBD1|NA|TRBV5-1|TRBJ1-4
TGCGCCAGCAGCACCTCTGGGACAGCCGCAACTAATGAAAAACTGTTTTTT
CASSTSGTAATNEKLFF
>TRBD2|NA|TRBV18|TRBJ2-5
TGTGCCAGCTCACCTCCCGGGACTAGCCGTGTAGAGACCCAGTACTTC
CASSPPGTSRVETQYF
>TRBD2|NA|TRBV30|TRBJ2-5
TGTGCCCTCGGGACTAGCTCCCACCAAGAGACCCAGTACTTC
CALGTSSHQETQYF
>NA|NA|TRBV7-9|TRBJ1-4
TGTGCCAGCAGCCAAGGCTACGTCCCGAGAGGGATTAATGAAAAACTGTTTTTT
CASSQGYVPRGINEKLFF
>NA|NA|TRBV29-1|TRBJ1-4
TGCAGTTGCGTGGGAGGGGGGACCTTCGGTGAAAAACTGTTTTTT
CSCVGGGTFGEKLFF
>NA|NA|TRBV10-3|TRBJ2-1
TGTGCCATCCTAGCGATCAATGAGCAGTTCTTC
CAILAINEQFF
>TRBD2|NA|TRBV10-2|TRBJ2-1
TGCGCCAGCAGACCTACTAGCGGGGGGGCCAATGAGCAGTTCTTC
CASRPTSGGANEQFF
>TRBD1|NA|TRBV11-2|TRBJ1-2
TGTGCCAGCAGCTTGAGTCCCGGGACAGCCTACTATGGCTACACCTTC
CASSLSPGTAYYGYTF
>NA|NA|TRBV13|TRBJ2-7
TGTGCCAGCAGCTCTAGAGCCTACGAGCAGTACTTC
CASSSRAYEQYF
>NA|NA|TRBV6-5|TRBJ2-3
TGTGCCAGCAGTTGGGGGCTAGCGGCCGATACGCAGTATTTT
CASSWGLAADTQYF
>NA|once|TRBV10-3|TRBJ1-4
TGTGCCATCGCTTCCCCCGACAGAAGTGGGGAACTGTTTTTT
CAIASPDRSGELFF
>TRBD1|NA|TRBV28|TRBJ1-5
TGTGCCAGCAGTTTTTTTCGGGACAGGGGATATCAGCCCCAGCATTTT
CASSFFRDRGYQPQHF
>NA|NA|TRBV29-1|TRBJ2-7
TGCAGCGTTGTGAAGGGAGGGGGGCCGGGCCCGGACGAGCAGTACTTC
CSVVKGGGPGPDEQYF
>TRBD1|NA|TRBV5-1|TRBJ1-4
TGCGCCAGCAGCCCCAATCCGGGACAGGGTTCGGGAAAACTGTTTTTT
CASSPNPGQGSGKLFF
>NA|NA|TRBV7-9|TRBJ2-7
TGTGCCAGCAGCTTAGGTCTGTCTTCCGAGCAGTACTTC
CASSLGLSSEQYF
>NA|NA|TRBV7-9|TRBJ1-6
TGTGCCAGTCAGTCTCCAGGGAATTCACCCCTCCACTTT
CASQSPGNSPLHF
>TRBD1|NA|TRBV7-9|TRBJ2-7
TGTGCCAGCAGCCCGGGACAGGGAACCTACGAGCAGTACTTC
CASSPGQGTYEQYF
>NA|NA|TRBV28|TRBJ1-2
TGTGCCAGCAGTTTCGGGGAGTATGGCTACACCTTC
CASSFGEYGYTF
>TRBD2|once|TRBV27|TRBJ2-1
TGTGCCAGCACCGGGGGGGCCGGCAATGAGCAGTTCTTC
CASTGGAGNEQFF
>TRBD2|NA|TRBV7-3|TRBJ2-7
TGTGCCAGCAGCACCGGGACTAGCGGGGAGTCCTACGAGCAGTACTTC
CASSTGTSGESYEQYF
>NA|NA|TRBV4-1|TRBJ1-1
TGCGCCAGCAGCCAAGTGACATCTAACACTGAAGCTTTCTTT
CASSQVTSNTEAFF
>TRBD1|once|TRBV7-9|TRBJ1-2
TGTGCCAGCAGCTTAGTACCGGGACAGACTTACTATGGCTACACCTTC
CASSLVPGQTYYGYTF
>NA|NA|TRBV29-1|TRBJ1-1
TGCAGCGGCGTCGACACCCTGAACACTGAAGCTTTCTTT
CSGVDTLNTEAFF
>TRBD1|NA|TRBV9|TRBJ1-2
TGTGCCAGCAGCGGGGACAGGGGCTATGGCTACACCTTC
CASSGDRGYGYTF
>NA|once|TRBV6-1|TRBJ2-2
TGTGCCAGCAGTGGCCCCAGGGGCGCGAACACCGGGGAGCTGTTTTTT
CASSGPRGANTGELFF
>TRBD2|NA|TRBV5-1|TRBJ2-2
TGCGCCAGCAGCGTGACTAGCGGTTCGAACACCGGGGAGCTGTTTTTT
CASSVTSGSNTGELFF
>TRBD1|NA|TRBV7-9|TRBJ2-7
TGTGCCAGCAGCCCGACAGGGGGTAGCTCCTACGAGCAGTACTTC
CASSPTGGSSYEQYF
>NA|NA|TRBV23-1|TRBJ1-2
TGCGCCAGCAGTCAATCTATTAGACACACCAACTATGGCTACACCTTC
CASSQSIRHTNYGYTF
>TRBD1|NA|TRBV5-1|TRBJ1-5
TGCGCCAGCAGCTACGACAGGGAACCCCAGCATTTT
CASSYDREPQHF
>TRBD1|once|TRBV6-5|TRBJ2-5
TGTGCCAGCAGTGGCTCAGGGGGAGAGAAAGAGACCCAGTACTTC
CASSGSGGEKETQYF
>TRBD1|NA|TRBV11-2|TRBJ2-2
TGTGCCAGCTCGAGTCGGGACAGGGGGGCCCCCGGGGAGCTGTTTTTT
CASSSRDRGAPGELFF
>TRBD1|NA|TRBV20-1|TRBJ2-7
TGCAGTGCTAGAAGGGACAGGGACGAGTACTTC
CSARRDRDEYF
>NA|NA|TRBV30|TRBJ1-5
TGTGCCTGGAGTGTACAAGTTAATCAGCCCCAGCATTTT
CAWSVQVNQPQHF
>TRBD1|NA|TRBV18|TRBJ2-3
TGTGCCAGCTCACCACAGGGACAGGACATAGATACGCAGTATTTT
CASSPQGQDIDTQYF